This T cell receptor (beta chain) was obtained from a study of Ad26.COV2.S vaccination and SARS-CoV-2 variants. Background on the study: Once or twice, 56 days apart, Ad26.COV2.S was delivered intramuscularly. Study results and limitations: While placebo recipients had lower spike-specific TCR breadth, vaccine recipients had more. People who got the vaccine or the placebo had similar non-spike TCR breadth.

The CDR3 has 16 amino acids. V shed 1 base and J 1 base; nucleotides not matched to a gene: 1. CDR1 and CDR2 (germline): SGHTA, FQGNSA. Produced via immunoSEQ multiplex PCR; TCRdb's table is partial and in-frame only. The sample lists some 350,000 clones; roughly 88% were seen once. This clone was observed a single time. Its specificity is unknown. Treatment in this sample: 15 to 20 received Ad26.COV2.S at low or high dose, single or two shots; about 5 received placebo; per-sample allocation not given. The study sampled participants on day 63 after the first vaccine or placebo injection. The sample consisted of peripheral blood, taken in a trial of Ad26.COV2.S vaccine versus placebo. The gene calls are TRBV7-2 and TRBJ2-3, with TRBD2 matching over 11 bases. This TCR was recovered from a person between 18 and 59 years old who received the Ad26.COV2.S COVID-19 vaccine or a placebo. The CDR3 DNA reads TGTGCCAGCAGCTTAGTGGGACTAGCGGGCACAGATACGCAGTATTTT. This codes for CASSLVGLAGTDTQYF.